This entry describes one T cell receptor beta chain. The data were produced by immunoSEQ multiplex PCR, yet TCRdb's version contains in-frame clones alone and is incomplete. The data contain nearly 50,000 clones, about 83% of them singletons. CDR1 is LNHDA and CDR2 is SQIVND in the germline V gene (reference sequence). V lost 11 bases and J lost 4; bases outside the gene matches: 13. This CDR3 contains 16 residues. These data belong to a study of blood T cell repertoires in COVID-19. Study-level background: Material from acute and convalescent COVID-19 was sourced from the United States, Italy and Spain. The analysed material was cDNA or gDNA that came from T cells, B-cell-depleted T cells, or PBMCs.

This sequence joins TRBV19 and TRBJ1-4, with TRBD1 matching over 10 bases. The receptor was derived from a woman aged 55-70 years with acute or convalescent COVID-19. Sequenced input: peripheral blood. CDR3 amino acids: CACSGGQGGINEKLFF. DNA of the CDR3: TGTGCCTGCTCCGGAGGACAGGGGGGTATTAATGAAAAACTGTTTTTT.